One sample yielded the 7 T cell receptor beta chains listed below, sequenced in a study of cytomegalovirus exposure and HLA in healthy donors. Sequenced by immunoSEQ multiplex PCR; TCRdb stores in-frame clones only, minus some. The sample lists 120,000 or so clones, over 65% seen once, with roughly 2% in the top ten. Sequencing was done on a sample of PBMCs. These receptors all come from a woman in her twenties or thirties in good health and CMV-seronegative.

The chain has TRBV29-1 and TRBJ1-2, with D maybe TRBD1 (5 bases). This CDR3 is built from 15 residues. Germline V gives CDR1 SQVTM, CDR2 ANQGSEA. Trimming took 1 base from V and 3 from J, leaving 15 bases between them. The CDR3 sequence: CSVEVASMGHYGYTF. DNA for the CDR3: TGCAGCGTTGAAGTGGCATCGATGGGGCACTATGGCTACACCTTC.

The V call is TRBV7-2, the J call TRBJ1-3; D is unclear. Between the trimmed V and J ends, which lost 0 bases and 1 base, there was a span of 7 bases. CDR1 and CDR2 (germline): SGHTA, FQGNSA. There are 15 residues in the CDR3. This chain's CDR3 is CASSLARSSGNTIYF. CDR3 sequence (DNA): TGTGCCAGCAGCTTAGCGAGGTCTTCTGGAAACACCATATATTTT.

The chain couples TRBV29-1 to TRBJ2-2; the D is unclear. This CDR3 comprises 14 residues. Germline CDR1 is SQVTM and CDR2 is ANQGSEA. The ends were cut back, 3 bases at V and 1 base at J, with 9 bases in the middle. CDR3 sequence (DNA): TGCAGCGTTGAGCGGAATCTGAACACCGGGGAGCTGTTTTTT. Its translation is CSVERNLNTGELFF.

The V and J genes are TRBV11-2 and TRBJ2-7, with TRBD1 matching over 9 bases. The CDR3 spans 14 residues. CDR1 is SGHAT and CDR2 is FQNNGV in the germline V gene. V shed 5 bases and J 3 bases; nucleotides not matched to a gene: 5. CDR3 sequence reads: CASSDGQGNYEQYF. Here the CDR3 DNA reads TGTGCCAGCAGCGACGGACAGGGGAACTACGAGCAGTACTTC.

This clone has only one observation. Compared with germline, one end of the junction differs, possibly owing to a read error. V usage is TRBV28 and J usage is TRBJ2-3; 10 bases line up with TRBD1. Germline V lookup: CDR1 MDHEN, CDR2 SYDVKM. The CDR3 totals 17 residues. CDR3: CASSLGRDRGSRDTQYF. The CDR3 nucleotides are TGTGCCAGCAGTTTAGGGCGGGACAGGGGAAGCAGAGATACGCAGTATTTT. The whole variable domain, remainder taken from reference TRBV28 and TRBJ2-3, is DVKVTQSSRYLVKRTGEKVFLECVQDMDHENMFWYRQDPGLGLRLIYFSYDVKMKEKGDIPEGYSVSREKKERFSLILESASTNQTSMYLCASSLGRDRGSRDTQYFGPGTRLTVL.

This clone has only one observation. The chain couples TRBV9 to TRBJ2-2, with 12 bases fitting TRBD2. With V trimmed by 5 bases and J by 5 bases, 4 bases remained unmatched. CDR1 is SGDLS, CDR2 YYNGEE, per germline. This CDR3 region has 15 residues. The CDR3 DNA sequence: TGTGCCAGCAGACGACTAGCGGGGGTTACCGGGGAGCTGTTTTTT. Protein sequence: CASRRLAGVTGELFF. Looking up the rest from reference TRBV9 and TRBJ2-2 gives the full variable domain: DSGVTQTPKHLITATGQRVTLRCSPRSGDLSVYWYQQSLDQGLQFLIQYYNGEERAKGNILERFSAQQFPDLHSELNLSSLELGDSALYFCASRRLAGVTGELFFGEGSRLTVL.

This CDR3 reads CASSQGGQGGNQPQHF. In nucleotides, the CDR3 is TGCGCCAGCAGCCAAGGAGGACAGGGTGGTAATCAGCCCCAGCATTTT. The V call is TRBV4-1, the J call TRBJ1-5; the match to TRBD1 covers 8 bases. After removal of 1 base from V and 4 bases from J, the junction contained 6 bases not matched to a gene. This CDR3 region has 16 residues. Germline CDR1 and CDR2: MGHRA and YSYEKL.